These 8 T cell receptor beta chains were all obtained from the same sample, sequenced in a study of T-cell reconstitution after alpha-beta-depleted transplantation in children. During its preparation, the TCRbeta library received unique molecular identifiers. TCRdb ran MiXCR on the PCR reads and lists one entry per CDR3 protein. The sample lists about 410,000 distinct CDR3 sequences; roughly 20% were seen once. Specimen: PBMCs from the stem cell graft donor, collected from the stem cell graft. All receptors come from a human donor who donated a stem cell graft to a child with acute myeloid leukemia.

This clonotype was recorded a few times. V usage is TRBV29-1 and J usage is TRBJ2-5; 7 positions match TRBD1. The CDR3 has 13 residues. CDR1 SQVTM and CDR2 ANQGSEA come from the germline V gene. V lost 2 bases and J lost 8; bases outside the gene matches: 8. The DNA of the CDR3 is TGCAGCGTTGAACCCCAAGGACAGGCAACCCAGTACTTC. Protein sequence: CSVEPQGQATQYF.

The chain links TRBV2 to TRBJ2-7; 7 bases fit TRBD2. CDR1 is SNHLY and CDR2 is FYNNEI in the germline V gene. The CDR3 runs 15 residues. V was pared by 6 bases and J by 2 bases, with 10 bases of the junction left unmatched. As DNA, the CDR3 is TGTGCCAGCAGGGCACTGAGCGGGGCCACCTACGAGCAGTACTTC. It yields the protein CASRALSGATYEQYF.

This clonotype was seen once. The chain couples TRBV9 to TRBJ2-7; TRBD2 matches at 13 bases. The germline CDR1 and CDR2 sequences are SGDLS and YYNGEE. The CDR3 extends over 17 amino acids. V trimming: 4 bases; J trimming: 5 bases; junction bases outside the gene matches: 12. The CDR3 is CASSKSNGLAGDNEQYF. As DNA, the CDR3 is TGTGCCAGCAGCAAGAGTAACGGACTAGCGGGAGATAACGAGCAGTACTTC.

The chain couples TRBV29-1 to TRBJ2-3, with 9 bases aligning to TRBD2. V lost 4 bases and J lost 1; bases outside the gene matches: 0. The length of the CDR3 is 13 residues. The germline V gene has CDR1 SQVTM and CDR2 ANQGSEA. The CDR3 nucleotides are TGCAGCGTTGGCGGGGGGGGCACAGATACGCAGTATTTT. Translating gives CSVGGGGTDTQYF.

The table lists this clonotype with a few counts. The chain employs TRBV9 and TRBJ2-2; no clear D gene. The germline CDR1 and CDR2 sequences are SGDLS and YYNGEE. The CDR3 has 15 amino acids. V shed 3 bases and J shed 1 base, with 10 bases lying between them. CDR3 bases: TGTGCCAGCAGCGGTAGGGTTGAGAACACCGGGGAGCTGTTTTTT. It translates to CASSGRVENTGELFF.

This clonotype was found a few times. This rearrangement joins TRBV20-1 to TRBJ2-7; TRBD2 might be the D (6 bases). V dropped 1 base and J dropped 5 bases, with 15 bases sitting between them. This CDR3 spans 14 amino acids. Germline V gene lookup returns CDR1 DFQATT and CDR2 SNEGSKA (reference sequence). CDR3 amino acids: CSARGLASRNEQYF. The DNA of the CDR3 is TGCAGTGCTAGAGGCCTAGCGAGTAGAAACGAGCAGTACTTC.

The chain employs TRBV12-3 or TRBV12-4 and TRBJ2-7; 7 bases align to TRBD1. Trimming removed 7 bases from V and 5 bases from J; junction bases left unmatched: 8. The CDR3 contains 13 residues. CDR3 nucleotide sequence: TGTGCCAGCACCCCGCCAGGGGGTGACGAGCAGTACTTC. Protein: CASTPPGGDEQYF.

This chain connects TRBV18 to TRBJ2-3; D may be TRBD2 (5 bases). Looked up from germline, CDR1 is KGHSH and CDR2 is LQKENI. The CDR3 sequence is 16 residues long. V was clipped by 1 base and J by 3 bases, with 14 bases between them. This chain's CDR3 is CASSPQVAGLTDTQYF. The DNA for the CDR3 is TGTGCCAGCTCACCACAGGTGGCGGGTTTGACAGATACGCAGTATTTT.